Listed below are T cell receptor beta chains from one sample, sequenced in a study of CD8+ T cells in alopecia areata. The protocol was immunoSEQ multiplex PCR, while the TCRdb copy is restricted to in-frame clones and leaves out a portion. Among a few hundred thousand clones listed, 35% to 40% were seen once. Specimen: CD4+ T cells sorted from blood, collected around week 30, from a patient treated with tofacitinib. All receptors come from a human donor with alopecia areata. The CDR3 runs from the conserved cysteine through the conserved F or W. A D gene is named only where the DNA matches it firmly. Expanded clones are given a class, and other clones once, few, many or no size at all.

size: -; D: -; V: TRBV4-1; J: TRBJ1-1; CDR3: CASSQSRAEAFF; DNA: TGCGCCAGCAGCCAATCGCGGGCTGAAGCTTTCTTT
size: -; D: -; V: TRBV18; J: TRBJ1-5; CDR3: CASSGGRDQPQHF; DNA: TGTGCCAGCTCAGGGGGGCGCGATCAGCCCCAGCATTTT
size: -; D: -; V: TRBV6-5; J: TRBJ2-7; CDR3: CASSPRPGGPYEQYF; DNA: TGTGCCAGCAGCCCCCGACCTGGGGGACCCTACGAGCAGTACTTC
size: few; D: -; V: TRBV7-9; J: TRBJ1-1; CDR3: CASTGTVGNTEAFF; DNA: TGTGCCAGCACCGGGACTGTGGGGAACACTGAAGCTTTCTTT
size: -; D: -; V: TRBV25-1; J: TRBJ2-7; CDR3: CASSENYEQYF; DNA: TGTGCCAGCAGTGAGAACTACGAGCAGTACTTC
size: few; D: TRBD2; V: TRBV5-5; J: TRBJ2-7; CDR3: CASSLAKGAGGLYEQYF; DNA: TGTGCCAGCAGCTTGGCCAAAGGAGCGGGAGGGCTCTACGAGCAGTACTTC
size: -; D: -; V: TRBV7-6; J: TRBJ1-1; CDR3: CASSQASGNQMNTEAFF; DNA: TGTGCCAGCAGCCAAGCGTCCGGGAACCAAATGAACACTGAAGCTTTCTTT
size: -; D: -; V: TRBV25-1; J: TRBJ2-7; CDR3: CASSLVGLSYEQYF; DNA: TGTGCCAGCAGTTTAGTAGGACTATCCTACGAGCAGTACTTC
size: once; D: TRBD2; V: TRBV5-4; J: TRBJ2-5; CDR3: CASSVLAGKETQYF; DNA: TGTGCCAGCAGTGTTCTAGCGGGGAAAGAGACCCAGTACTTC
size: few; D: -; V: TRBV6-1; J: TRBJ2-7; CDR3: CASSRSSYEQYF; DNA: TGTGCCAGCAGCCGGAGCTCCTACGAGCAGTACTTC
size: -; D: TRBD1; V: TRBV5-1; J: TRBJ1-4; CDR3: CASSLTGTGIRNEKLFF; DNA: TGCGCCAGCAGCTTGACCGGGACAGGGATCCGTAATGAAAAACTGTTTTTT
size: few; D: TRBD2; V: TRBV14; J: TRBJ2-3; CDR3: CASSQGLAGHTDTQYF; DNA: TGTGCCAGCAGCCAAGGACTAGCGGGTCACACAGATACGCAGTATTTT
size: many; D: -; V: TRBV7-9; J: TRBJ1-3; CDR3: CASSLDRRSSGNTIYF; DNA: TGTGCCAGCAGCTTAGACAGAAGAAGCTCTGGAAACACCATATATTTT
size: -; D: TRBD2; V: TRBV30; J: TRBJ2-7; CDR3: CAWRVLGLAVYEQYF; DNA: TGTGCCTGGAGGGTCTTGGGACTAGCGGTCTACGAGCAGTACTTC
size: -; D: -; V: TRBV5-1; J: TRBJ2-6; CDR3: CASRLSWGAGANVLTF; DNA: TGCGCCAGCAGACTAAGTTGGGGAGCTGGGGCCAACGTCCTGACTTTC
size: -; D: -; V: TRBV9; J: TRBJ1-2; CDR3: CASSGNYGYTF; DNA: TGTGCCAGCAGCGGCAACTATGGCTACACCTTC
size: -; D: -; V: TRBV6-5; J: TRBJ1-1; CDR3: CASSLRTEAFF; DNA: TGTGCCAGCAGCCTACGTACTGAAGCTTTCTTT
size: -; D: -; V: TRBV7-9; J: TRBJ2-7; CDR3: CASSLEPLSYEQYF; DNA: TGTGCCAGCAGCTTAGAGCCCCTGTCCTACGAGCAGTACTTC
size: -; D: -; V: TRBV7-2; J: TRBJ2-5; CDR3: CASSFGRQETQYF; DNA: TGTGCCAGCAGCTTTGGACGACAAGAGACCCAGTACTTC
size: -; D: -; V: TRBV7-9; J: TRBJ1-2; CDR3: CASSYGTNYGYTF; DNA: TGTGCCAGCAGCTACGGGACGAACTATGGCTACACCTTC
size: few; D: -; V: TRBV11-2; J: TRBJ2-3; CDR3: CASSNTDTQYF; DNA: TGTGCCAGCAGCAACACAGATACGCAGTATTTT
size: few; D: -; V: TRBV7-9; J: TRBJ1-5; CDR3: CASSPSGGRGNQPQHF; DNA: TGTGCCAGCTCCCCTTCGGGGGGTCGTGGCAATCAGCCCCAGCATTTT
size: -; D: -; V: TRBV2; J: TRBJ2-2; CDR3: CASRREGPMTGELFF; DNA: TGTGCCAGCAGAAGAGAAGGGCCGATGACCGGGGAGCTGTTTTTT
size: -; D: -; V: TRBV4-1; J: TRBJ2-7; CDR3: CASSPDVRDYEQYF; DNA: TGCGCCAGCAGCCCGGACGTCAGGGACTACGAGCAGTACTTC
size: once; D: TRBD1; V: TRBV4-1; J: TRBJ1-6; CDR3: CASSREGQGGSPLHF; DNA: TGCGCCAGCAGCCGAGAGGGACAGGGGGGTTCACCCCTCCACTTT
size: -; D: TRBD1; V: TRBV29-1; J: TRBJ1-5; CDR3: CSVGTGARGNQPQHF; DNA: TGCAGCGTTGGCACAGGGGCCAGGGGCAATCAGCCCCAGCATTTT
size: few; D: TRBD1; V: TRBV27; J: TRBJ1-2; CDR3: CASSLWDRGHGYTF; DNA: TGTGCCAGCAGTTTATGGGACAGGGGGCATGGCTACACCTTC
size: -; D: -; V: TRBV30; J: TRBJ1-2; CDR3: CAWTGGIGGYTF; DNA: TGTGCCTGGACAGGAGGGATTGGTGGCTACACCTTC
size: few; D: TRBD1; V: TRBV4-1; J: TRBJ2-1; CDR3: CASSQPTGLHRETYNEQFF; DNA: TGCGCCAGCAGCCAACCGACAGGGTTACATCGAGAAACCTACAATGAGCAGTTCTTC
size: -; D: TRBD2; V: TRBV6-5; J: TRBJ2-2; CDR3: CASSYSSSGGTGELFF; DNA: TGTGCCAGCAGTTACTCGTCGAGCGGGGGAACCGGGGAGCTGTTTTTT
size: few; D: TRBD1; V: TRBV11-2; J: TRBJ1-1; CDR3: CASSSASPVRGQGGYEAFF; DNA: TGTGCCAGCAGCTCTGCTTCACCTGTCCGAGGACAGGGAGGTTACGAAGCTTTCTTT
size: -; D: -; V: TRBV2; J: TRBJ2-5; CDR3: CASSEGGKETQYF; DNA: TGTGCCAGCAGTGAAGGGGGGAAAGAGACCCAGTACTTC